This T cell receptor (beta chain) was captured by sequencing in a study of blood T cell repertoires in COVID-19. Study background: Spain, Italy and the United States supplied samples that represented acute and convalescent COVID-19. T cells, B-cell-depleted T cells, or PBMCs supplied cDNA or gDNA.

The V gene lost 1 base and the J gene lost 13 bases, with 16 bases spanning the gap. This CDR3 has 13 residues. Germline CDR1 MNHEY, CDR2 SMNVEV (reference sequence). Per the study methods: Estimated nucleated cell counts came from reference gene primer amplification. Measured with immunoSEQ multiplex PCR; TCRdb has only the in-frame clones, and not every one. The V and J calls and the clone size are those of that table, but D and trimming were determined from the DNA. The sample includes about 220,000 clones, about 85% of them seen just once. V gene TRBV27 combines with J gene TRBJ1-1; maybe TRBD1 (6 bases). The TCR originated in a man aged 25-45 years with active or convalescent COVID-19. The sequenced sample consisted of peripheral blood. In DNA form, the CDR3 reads TGTGCCAGCAGTTTATGGGTAACAGGGTTGGTTTTCTTT. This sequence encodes CASSLWVTGLVFF.